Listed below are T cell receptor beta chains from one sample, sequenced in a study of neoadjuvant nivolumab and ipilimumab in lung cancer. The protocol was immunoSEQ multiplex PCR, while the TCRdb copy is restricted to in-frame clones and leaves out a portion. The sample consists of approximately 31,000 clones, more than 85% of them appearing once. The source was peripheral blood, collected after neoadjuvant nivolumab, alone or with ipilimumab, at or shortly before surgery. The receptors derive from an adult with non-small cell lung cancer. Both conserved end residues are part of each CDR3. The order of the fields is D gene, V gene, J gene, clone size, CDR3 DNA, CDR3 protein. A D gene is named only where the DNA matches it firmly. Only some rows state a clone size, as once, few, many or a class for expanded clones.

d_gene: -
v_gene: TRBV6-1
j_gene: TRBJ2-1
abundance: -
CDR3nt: TGTGCCAGCAGTGAAGAAGGGGGGGGATATTACAATGAGCAGTTCTTC
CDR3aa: CASSEEGGGYYNEQFF

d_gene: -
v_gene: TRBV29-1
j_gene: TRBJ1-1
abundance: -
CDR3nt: TGCAGCGTTGTAGAGAAGAACACTGAAGCTTTCTTT
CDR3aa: CSVVEKNTEAFF

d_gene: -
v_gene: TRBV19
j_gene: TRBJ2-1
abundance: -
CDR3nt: TGTGCCAGTAGTATGGGCCCAGCGGGCGGATCAAATGAGCAGTTCTTC
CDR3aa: CASSMGPAGGSNEQFF

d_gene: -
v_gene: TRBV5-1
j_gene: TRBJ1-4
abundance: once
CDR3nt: TGCGCCAGCAGCTTGGAGGGCTGGGGGGCTGGAAGTGAAAAACTGTTTTTT
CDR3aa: CASSLEGWGAGSEKLFF

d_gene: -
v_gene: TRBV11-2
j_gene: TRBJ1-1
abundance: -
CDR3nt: TGTGCCAGCAGCTTAGTAGCGGCCTCCACTGAAGCTTTCTTT
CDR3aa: CASSLVAASTEAFF

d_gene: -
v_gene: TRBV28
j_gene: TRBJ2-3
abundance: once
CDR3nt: TGTGCCAGCAGTTTACGGCGCGGTAGCCCAGATACGCAGTATTTT
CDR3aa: CASSLRRGSPDTQYF

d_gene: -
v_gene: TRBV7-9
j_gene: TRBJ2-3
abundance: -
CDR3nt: TGTGCCAGCAGCTTAGCCGGGATGGGCACAGATACGCAGTATTTT
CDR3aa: CASSLAGMGTDTQYF

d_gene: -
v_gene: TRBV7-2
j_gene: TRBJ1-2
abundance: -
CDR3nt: TGTGCCAGCAGCTTAGGGGGTCAGCCCTATGGCTACACCTTC
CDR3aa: CASSLGGQPYGYTF

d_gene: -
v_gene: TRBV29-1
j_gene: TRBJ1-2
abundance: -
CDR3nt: TGCAGCGTTCCGGACGGGAACTATGGCTACACCTTC
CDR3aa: CSVPDGNYGYTF

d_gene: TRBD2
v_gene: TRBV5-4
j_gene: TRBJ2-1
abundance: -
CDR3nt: TGTGCCAGCAGCTTGCCAGGGCCCCAAAGCGGGAGGGAGCAGTTCTTC
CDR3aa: CASSLPGPQSGREQFF

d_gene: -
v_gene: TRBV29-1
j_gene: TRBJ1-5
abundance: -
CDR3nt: TGCAGCGCTTTCGCCGGGTTCAATCAGCCCCAGCATTTT
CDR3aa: CSAFAGFNQPQHF

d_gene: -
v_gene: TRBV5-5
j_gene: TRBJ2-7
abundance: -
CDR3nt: TGTGCCAGCAGCTTGAGGCCAGCCTACGAGCAGTACTTC
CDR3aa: CASSLRPAYEQYF

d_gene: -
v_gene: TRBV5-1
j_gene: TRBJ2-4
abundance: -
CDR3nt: TGCGCCAGCAGCTTGGGTACGGACAATCAAGTCAAAAACATTCAGTACTTC
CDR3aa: CASSLGTDNQVKNIQYF

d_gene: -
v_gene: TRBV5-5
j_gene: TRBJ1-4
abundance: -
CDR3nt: TGTGCCAGCAGCTTGGACCGGGGCTCGGGAGAAAAACTGTTTTTT
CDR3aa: CASSLDRGSGEKLFF

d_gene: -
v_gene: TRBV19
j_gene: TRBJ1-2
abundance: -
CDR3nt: TGTGCCAGTAGTATCGAAGCAGGAGCCTTCTATGGCTACACCTTC
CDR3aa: CASSIEAGAFYGYTF

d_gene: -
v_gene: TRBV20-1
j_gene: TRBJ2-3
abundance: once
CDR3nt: TGCAGTGCTAGCGTCACAGATACGCAGTATTTT
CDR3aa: CSASVTDTQYF

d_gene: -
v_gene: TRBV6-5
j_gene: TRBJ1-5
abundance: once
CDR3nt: TGTGCCAGCAGTCCCTCGGGCATACGCAATCAGCCCCAGCATTTT
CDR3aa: CASSPSGIRNQPQHF

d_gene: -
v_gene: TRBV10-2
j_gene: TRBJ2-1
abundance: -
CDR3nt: TGCGCCAGCAGGGCGGATACCTACAATGAGCAGTTCTTC
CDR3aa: CASRADTYNEQFF

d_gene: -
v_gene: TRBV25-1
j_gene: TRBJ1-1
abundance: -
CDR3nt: TGTGCCAGCAGTATGTTAAGTGAAGCTTTCTTT
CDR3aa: CASSMLSEAFF

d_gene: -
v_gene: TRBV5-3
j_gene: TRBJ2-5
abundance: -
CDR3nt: TGTGCCAGAAGCTTGGCCCGCGACTTGGATCAAGAGACCCAGTACTTC
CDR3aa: CARSLARDLDQETQYF

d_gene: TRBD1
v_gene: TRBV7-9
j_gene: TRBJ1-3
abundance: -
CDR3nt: TGTGCCAGCAGCGCCGGGACAGGGACCTCTGGAAACACCATATATTTT
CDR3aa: CASSAGTGTSGNTIYF

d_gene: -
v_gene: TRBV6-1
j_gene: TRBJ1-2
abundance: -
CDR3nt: TGTGCCAGCAGTGAAGGTTATAGGGACTATGGCTACACCTTC
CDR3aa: CASSEGYRDYGYTF

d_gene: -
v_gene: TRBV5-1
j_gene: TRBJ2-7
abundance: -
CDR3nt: TGCGCCAGCAGCCCCGGGACATTCTCCTACGAGCAGTACTTC
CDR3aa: CASSPGTFSYEQYF

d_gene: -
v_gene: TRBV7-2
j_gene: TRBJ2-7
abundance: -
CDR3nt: TGTGCCAGCAGCTCTTCGGGACGGTACTACGAGCAGTACTTC
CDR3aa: CASSSSGRYYEQYF

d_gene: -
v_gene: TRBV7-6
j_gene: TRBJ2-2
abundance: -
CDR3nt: TGTGCCAGCAGCCAGGTCACAGGGGAGGGCGGGGAGCTGTTTTTT
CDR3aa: CASSQVTGEGGELFF

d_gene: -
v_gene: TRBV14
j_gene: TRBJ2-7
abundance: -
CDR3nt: TGTGCCAGCAGCCAAGACTGGGGTGTAGGGCAAGACTACGAGCAGTACTTC
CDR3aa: CASSQDWGVGQDYEQYF

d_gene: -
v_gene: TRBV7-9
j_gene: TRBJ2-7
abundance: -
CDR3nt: TGTGCCAGCAGCTTAGCCAGGGGCCCCTACGAGCAGTACTTC
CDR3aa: CASSLARGPYEQYF

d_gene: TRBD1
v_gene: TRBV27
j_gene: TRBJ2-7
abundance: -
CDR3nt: TGTGCCAGCAGTCTGGGACAGGGGAACGAGCAGTACTTC
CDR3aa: CASSLGQGNEQYF

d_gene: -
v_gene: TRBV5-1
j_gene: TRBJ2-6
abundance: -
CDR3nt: TGCGCCAGCAGCTTGGAACAGCAATCTGGGGCCAACGTCCTGACTTTC
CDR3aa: CASSLEQQSGANVLTF

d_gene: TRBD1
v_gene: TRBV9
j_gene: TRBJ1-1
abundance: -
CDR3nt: TGTGCCAGCGGAAGGACAGGGACTGAAGCTTTCTTT
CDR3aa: CASGRTGTEAFF